The 18 T cell receptor beta chains given below trace back to one sample, sequenced in a study of control samples from healthy donors and cancer patients. The table came from immunoSEQ multiplex PCR; TCRdb's copy has only in-frame clones and leaves some out. This sample has fewer than 200,000 clones, with roughly 94% found just once. Sequencing was performed on PBMCs. Receptor source: a man aged 55-75 years with colorectal cancer.

The CDR3 DNA is TGCGCCAGCAGCTCGGGACAGAATCCGGGCTATGGCTACACCTTC. Translation gives CASSSGQNPGYGYTF. The chain is built from TRBV5-1 and TRBJ1-2, with TRBD1 identical over 7 bases. CDR1 SGHRS and CDR2 YFSETQ come from the germline V gene. The V gene end was trimmed by 3 bases and the J gene end by 4 bases; junction bases not matched to a gene: 9. The CDR3 consists of 15 residues. The variable domain in full, completed from reference TRBV5-1 and TRBJ1-2, reads KAGVTQTPRYLIKTRGQQVTLSCSPISGHRSVSWYQQTPGQGLQFLFEYFSETQRNKGNFPGRFSGRQFSNSRSEMNVSTLELGDSALYLCASSSGQNPGYGYTFGSGTRLTVV.

CDR3 region: CASSELGTGSMNTEAFF. As DNA, the CDR3 is TGTGCCAGCAGTGAATTAGGGACAGGGAGCATGAACACTGAAGCTTTCTTT. The chain combines TRBV2 with TRBJ1-1, with 9 positions matching TRBD1. Trimming removed 2 bases from V and 0 bases from J; junction bases left unmatched: 7. CDR1 and CDR2 from the germline V gene are SNHLY and FYNNEI. The CDR3 extends over 17 amino acids.

This chain uses TRBV4-3 with TRBJ2-7; D is possibly TRBD1 or TRBD2 (5 bases each). Germline V gives CDR1 LGHNA, CDR2 YSLEER. CDR3 length: 15 amino acids. V shed 4 bases and J shed 2 bases, with 15 bases lying between them. The CDR3 DNA sequence: TGCGCCAGCAGCCCCCGGGACGGAGAAGCCTACGAGCAGTACTTC. This translates into CASSPRDGEAYEQYF.

V is TRBV19 and J is TRBJ1-4; 7 positions agree with TRBD1. Trimming at V came to 4 bases and at J to 8 bases, leaving 7 bases not matched to a gene. The germline V gene encodes CDR1 LNHDA and CDR2 SQIVND (reference sequence). This CDR3 spans 14 amino acids. The CDR3 coding sequence is TGTGCCAGTAGTACTAGGGGGCTAGGGGAAAAACTGTTTTTT. Its translation is CASSTRGLGEKLFF.

The chain joins TRBV5-6 to TRBJ1-3, with D possibly matching TRBD1 (5 bases). Trimming pared 1 base from V and 1 base from J, leaving 12 bases between. Germline CDR1 and CDR2: SGHDT and YYEEEE. This CDR3 region has 16 residues. For the CDR3, the DNA is TGTGCCAGCAGCTTGCCAGGGTCTACGTCTGGAAACACCATATATTTT. As protein: CASSLPGSTSGNTIYF.

The chain recombines TRBV27 with TRBJ1-2; TRBD1 matches 7 bases. Germline V CDR1 and CDR2: MNHEY, SMNVEV (reference sequence). V lost 5 bases, J lost 6 bases, and 12 bases stayed unmatched. The CDR3 spans 15 residues. The CDR3 is CASSPSTGTLNGYTF. DNA for the CDR3: TGTGCCAGCAGTCCTTCGACAGGGACCCTAAATGGCTACACCTTC.

With respect to this clone: Different DNA sequences within this sample yield the same CDR3. CDR3 in DNA: TGTGCCAGCAGTTTAGGGGGGGGAGAGACCCAGTACTTC. This encodes CASSLGGGETQYF. The rearrangement uses TRBV12-3 or TRBV12-4 and TRBJ2-5; 7 nucleotides align to TRBD2. This CDR3 comprises 13 residues. The J segment lost 4 bases and the V segment lost 1 base, leaving 0 bases of the junction unmatched.

This clone was seen more than once but under ten times. This rearrangement joins TRBV19 to TRBJ1-1; TRBD1 matches 8 bases. Trimming cost V 3 bases and J 4 bases; bases outside gene matches: 4. The CDR3 runs 14 residues. Germline loops: CDR1 LNHDA, CDR2 SQIVND (reference sequence). CDR3: CASSIGQGATEAFF. The DNA for the CDR3 is TGTGCCAGTAGTATCGGTCAGGGGGCCACTGAAGCTTTCTTT.

The J gene is TRBJ1-5, the V gene TRBV2; weak D call: TRBD1 (6 bases). V was trimmed by 7 bases and J by 5 bases, leaving 18 bases between them. Germline V CDR1 and CDR2: SNHLY, FYNNEI. The CDR3 has 15 residues. CDR3 bases: TGTGCCAGCACACAGGGTTGGAATGGGGATCAGCCCCAGCATTTT. Residues: CASTQGWNGDQPQHF.

The rearrangement uses TRBV19 and TRBJ2-2; D is perhaps TRBD2 (7 bases). Germline CDR1 reads LNHDA; CDR2 reads SQIVND (reference sequence). V shed 3 bases and J shed 4 bases, with 12 bases lying between them. The CDR3 is made up of 15 amino acids. CDR3 sequence (DNA): TGTGCCAGTAGTATCCACAGGGAGGGCACCGGGGAGCTGTTTTTT. This gives the protein CASSIHREGTGELFF.

The chain has TRBV6-5 and TRBJ1-3, with D possibly being TRBD1 (5 bases). This CDR3 is 15 amino acids long. CDR1 and CDR2 (germline): MNHEY, SVGAGI. V was trimmed by 6 bases and J by 0 bases, leaving 12 bases between them. The CDR3 loop is CASRDTGFSGNTIYF. CDR3 coding DNA: TGTGCCAGCAGGGACACAGGATTCTCTGGAAACACCATATATTTT.

The table lists this clone with a few counts. The chain links TRBV21-1 to TRBJ1-5. TRBV21-1 is described as a pseudogene. The length of the CDR3 is 13 residues. The CDR3 reads CASSKNHGQPQHF. The DNA for the CDR3 is TGTGCCAGCAGCAAAAATCACGGCCAGCCCCAGCATTTT.

This clone is a singleton in its sample. This chain uses TRBV29-1 with TRBJ1-2; 7 bases line up with TRBD1. The CDR3 has 12 residues. Germline CDR1 reads SQVTM; CDR2 reads ANQGSEA. Trimming at V came to 6 bases and at J to 5 bases, leaving 6 bases not matched to a gene. The CDR3 bases are TGCAGCGTGAACAGGGGCCCTTATGGCTACACCTTC. Its protein is CSVNRGPYGYTF.

This clone was seen a single time. The CDR3 region is CASSLSGAPGNTIYF. The CDR3 DNA follows: TGTGCCAGCAGCTTATCGGGGGCTCCTGGAAACACCATATATTTT. This chain links TRBV7-7 with TRBJ1-3; a possible D gene is TRBD1 (6 bases). This CDR3 contains 15 residues. Trimming took off 2 bases at V and 2 bases at J, with 10 bases between the two ends. Germline V gene data show CDR1 as SSHAT and CDR2 as FNYEAQ (reference sequence).

This clone was seen just once. J is TRBJ2-3 and V is TRBV19; D is possibly TRBD1 (6 bases). V lost 5 bases and J lost 2, with 14 bases in between. The CDR3 contains 15 residues. The germline V gene encodes CDR1 LNHDA and CDR2 SQIVND (reference sequence). CDR3 DNA sequence: TGTGCCAGTAGTGCGACCAGGGGACCCACAGATACGCAGTATTTT. It codes for CASSATRGPTDTQYF.

This clone was detected only once. J is TRBJ1-1 and V is TRBV3-1 (or the pseudogene TRBV3-2); D call uncertain. The CDR3 is made up of 13 amino acids. Trimming removed 4 bases at V and 5 bases at J, with 11 bases between. CDR1 LGHDT and CDR2 YNNKEL come from the germline V gene (reference sequence). The CDR3 DNA follows: TGTGCCAGCAGCCCGGACGGAAAAACTGAAGCTTTCTTT. The encoded protein is CASSPDGKTEAFF.

The chain carries TRBV5-1 and TRBJ1-5; unclear D gene. The CDR3 spans 12 residues. Trimming took off 4 bases at V and 0 bases at J, with 2 bases between the two ends. CDR1 SGHRS and CDR2 YFSETQ come from the germline V gene. In DNA form, the CDR3 reads TGCGCCAGCAGCATTAGCAATCAGCCCCAGCATTTT. As protein: CASSISNQPQHF.

Notes on this clone: A read error may produce the germline difference seen at one junction end. The chain links TRBV30 to TRBJ2-1, with TRBD2 matching over 9 bases. This CDR3 has 15 residues. CDR1 and CDR2 from the germline V gene are GTSNPN and SVGIG (reference sequence). CDR3 bases: TGTGCCGGGAGTGGGGGGAGCGGGGGGTACAATGAGCAGTTCTTC. This codes for CAGSGGSGGYNEQFF.